The clone carrying this T cell receptor beta chain occurred a few times. Its specificity is not known. All patients were treatment-naive before thyroid surgery. The data originate from a study of metastatic and nonmetastatic thyroid tumors. Study-level information: Comparative analysis of repertoires was undertaken across blood and tumor or nodule tissue obtained from malignant and benign thyroid patients. The study's findings and limits: Reported TCR beta diversity, measured in blood and tumor, was significantly higher for malignant thyroid tumors than for benign nodules.

In the original processing: Researchers built a distant-metastasis classifier for papillary thyroid cancer that drew on CDR3 differences across clinicopathological groups. TCRdb recomputed clones from the PCR reads via MiXCR. TCRdb, rather than the study authors, made the V and J calls. Of around 14,000 clones in the sample, 3% to 4.5% were seen once. There are 13 residues in the CDR3. V lost 1 base and J 1 base, leaving 2 bases between the germline ends. The receptor's source is a female donor with papillary thyroid cancer or a benign thyroid nodule (not recorded which). Some clones in this sample may be carry-over from other donors' samples. Source material: tumor tissue. This chain uses TRBV12-3 or TRBV12-4 with TRBJ1-5, with D unclear. The CDR3 loop is CASSLGSNQPQHF. CDR3 bases: TGTGCCAGCAGTTTAGGGAGCAATCAGCCCCAGCATTTT.